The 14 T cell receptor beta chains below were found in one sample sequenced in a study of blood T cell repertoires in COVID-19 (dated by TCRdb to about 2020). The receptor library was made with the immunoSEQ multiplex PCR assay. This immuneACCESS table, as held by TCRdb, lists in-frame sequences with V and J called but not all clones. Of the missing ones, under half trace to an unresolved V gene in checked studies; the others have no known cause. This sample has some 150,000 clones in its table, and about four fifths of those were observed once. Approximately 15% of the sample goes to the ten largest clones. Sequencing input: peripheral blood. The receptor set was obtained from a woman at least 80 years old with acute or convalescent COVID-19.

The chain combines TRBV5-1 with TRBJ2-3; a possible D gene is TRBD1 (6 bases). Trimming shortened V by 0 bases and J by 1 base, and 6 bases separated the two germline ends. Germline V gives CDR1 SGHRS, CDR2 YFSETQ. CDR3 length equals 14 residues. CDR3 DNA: TGCGCCAGCAGCTTGGGGGGGCGCACAGATACGCAGTATTTT. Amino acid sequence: CASSLGGRTDTQYF.

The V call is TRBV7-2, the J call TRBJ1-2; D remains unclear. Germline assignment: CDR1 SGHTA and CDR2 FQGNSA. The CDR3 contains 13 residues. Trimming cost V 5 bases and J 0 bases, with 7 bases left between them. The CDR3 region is CASSIQSNYGYTF. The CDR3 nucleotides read TGTGCCAGCAGCATACAGTCTAACTATGGCTACACCTTC.

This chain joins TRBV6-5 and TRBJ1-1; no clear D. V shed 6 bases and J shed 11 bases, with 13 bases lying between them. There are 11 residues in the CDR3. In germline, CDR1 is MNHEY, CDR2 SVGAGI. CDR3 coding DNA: TGTGCCAGCAGAACCGACATTTTTGCTTTCTTT. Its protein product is CASRTDIFAFF.

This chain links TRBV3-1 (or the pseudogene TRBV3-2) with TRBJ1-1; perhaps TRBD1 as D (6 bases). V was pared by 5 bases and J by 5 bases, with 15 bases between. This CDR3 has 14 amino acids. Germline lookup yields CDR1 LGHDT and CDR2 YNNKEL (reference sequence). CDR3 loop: CASSIQTGGTEAFF. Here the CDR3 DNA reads TGTGCCAGCAGCATACAGACAGGCGGGACTGAAGCTTTCTTT.

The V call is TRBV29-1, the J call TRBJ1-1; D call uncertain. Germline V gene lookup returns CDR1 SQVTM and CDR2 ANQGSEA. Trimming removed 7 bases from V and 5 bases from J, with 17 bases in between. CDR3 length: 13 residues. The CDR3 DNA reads TGCAGCGGAGTAGCGTGGGTAGGGACTGAAGCTTTCTTT. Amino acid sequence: CSGVAWVGTEAFF.

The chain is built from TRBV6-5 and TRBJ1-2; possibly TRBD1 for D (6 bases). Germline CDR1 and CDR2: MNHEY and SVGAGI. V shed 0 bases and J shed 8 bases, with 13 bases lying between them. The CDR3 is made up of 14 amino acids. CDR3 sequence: CASSYSRGSSGYTF. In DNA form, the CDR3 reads TGTGCCAGCAGTTACTCCAGGGGTTCCTCGGGCTACACCTTC.

The CDR3 bases are TGTGCCAGCCGTACCAGGGGGCGGTCAGATACGCAGTATTTT. This translates into CASRTRGRSDTQYF. The chain has TRBV6-5 and TRBJ2-3, with TRBD1 matching over 8 bases. V lost 8 bases, J lost 4 bases, and 8 bases stayed unmatched. Germline V gene lookup returns CDR1 MNHEY and CDR2 SVGAGI. This CDR3 has 14 residues.

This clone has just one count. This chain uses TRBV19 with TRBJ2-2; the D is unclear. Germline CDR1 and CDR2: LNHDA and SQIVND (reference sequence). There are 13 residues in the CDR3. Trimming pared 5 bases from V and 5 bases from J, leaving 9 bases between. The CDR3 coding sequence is TGTGCCAGTAGTCGCCCGAGGACCGGGGAGCTGTTTTTT. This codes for CASSRPRTGELFF.

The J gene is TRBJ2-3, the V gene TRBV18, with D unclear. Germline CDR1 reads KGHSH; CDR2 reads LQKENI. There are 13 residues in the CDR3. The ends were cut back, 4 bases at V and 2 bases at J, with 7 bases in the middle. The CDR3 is CASSLSPTDTQYF. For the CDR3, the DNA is TGTGCCAGCTCACTTTCTCCCACAGATACGCAGTATTTT.

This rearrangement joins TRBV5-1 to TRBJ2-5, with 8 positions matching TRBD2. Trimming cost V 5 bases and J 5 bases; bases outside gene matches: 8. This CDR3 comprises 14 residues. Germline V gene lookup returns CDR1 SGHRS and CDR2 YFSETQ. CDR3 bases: TGCGCCAGCAGAGGCCGGGGGGGCCGGGAGACCCAGTACTTC. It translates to CASRGRGGRETQYF.

Written as DNA, the CDR3 is TGTGCCAGTAGCCGGACAGGGGGCGAGGATCAGCCCCAGCATTTT. It codes for CASSRTGGEDQPQHF. The rearrangement uses TRBV19 and TRBJ1-5; 11 nucleotides align to TRBD1. V lost 6 bases, J lost 5 bases, and 6 bases stayed unmatched. In germline, CDR1 is LNHDA, CDR2 SQIVND (reference sequence). The CDR3 extends over 15 amino acids.

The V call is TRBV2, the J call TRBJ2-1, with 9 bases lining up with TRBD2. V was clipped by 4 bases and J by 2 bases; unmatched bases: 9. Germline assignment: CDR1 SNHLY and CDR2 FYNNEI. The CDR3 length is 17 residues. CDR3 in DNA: TGTGCCAGCAGTGCCCTCCCGACTAGCGGCCCCTACAATGAGCAGTTCTTC. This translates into CASSALPTSGPYNEQFF.

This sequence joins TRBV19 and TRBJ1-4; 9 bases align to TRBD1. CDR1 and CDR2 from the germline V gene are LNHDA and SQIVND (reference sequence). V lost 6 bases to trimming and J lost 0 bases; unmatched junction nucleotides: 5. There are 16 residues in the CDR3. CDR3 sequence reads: CASSLRQGATNEKLFF. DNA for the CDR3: TGTGCCAGTAGCCTACGACAGGGGGCAACTAATGAAAAACTGTTTTTT.

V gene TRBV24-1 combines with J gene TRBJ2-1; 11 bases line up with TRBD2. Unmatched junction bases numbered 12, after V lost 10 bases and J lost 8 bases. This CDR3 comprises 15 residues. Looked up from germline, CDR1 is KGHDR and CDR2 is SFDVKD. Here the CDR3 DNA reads TGTGCCACTAGAGCCGGGACTAGCGGTATAGATGAGCAGTTCTTC. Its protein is CATRAGTSGIDEQFF.